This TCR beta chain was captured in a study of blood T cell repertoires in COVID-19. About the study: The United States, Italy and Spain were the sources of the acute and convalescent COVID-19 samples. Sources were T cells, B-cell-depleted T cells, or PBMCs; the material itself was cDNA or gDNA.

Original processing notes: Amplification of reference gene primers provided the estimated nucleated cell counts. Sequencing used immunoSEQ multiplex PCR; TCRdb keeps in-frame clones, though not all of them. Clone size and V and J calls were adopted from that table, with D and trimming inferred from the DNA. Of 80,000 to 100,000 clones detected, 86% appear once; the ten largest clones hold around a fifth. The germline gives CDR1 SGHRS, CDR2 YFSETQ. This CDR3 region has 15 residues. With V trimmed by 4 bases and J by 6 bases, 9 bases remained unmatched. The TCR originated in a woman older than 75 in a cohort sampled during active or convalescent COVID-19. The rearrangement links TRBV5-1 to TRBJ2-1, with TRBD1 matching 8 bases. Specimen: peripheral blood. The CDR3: CASSGVGQGFNEQFF. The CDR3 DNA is TGCGCCAGCAGCGGAGTAGGACAGGGTTTCAATGAGCAGTTCTTC.